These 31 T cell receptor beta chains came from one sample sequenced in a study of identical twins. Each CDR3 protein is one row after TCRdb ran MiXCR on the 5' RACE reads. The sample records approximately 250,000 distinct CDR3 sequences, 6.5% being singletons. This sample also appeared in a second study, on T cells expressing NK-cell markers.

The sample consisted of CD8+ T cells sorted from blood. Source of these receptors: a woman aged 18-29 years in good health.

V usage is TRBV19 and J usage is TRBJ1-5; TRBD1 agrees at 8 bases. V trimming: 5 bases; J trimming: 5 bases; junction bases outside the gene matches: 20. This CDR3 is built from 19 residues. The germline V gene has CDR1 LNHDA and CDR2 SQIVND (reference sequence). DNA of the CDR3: TGTGCCAGTAGTGTAATAGGAGTTGGGACAGGTTTAGGGGATCAGCCCCAGCATTTT. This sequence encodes CASSVIGVGTGLGDQPQHF. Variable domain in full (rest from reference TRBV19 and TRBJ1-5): DGGITQSPKYLFRKEGQNVTLSCEQNLNHDAMYWYRQDPGQGLRLIYYSQIVNDFQKGDIAEGYSVSREKKESFPLTVTSAQKNPTAFYLCASSVIGVGTGLGDQPQHFGDGTRLSIL.

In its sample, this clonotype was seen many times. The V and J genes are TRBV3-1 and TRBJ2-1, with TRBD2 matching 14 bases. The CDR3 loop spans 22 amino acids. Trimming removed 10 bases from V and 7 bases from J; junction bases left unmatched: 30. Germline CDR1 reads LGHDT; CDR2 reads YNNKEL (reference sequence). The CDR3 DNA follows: TGTGCCACCTTTACCCTGACTAGCGGGGGGGCCTGGAGTCAGGTCTCGGGAAATGAGCAGTTCTTC. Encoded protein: CATFTLTSGGAWSQVSGNEQFF.

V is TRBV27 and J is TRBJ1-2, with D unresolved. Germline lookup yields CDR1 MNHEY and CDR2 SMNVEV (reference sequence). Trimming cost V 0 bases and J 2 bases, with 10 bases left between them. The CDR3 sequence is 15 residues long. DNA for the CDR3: TGTGCCAGCAGTTTATCGGCAGGAGGCAACTATGGCTACACCTTC. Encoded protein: CASSLSAGGNYGYTF.

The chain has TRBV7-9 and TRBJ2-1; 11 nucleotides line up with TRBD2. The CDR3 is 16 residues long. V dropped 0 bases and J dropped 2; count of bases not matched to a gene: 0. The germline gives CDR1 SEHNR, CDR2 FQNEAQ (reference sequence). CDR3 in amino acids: CASSLATSGTYNEQFF. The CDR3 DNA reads TGTGCCAGCAGCTTAGCGACTAGCGGGACCTACAATGAGCAGTTCTTC.

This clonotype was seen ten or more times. The CDR3 spells CASSLDLLAGVSYNEQFF. Written as DNA, the CDR3 is TGTGCCAGCAGCTTAGATCTTCTAGCGGGGGTCTCCTACAATGAGCAGTTCTTC. The chain recombines TRBV11-2 with TRBJ2-1, with 10 bases matching TRBD2. V trimming: 0 bases; J trimming: 0 bases; junction bases outside the gene matches: 5. Germline assignment: CDR1 SGHAT and CDR2 FQNNGV. The CDR3 sequence is 18 residues long.

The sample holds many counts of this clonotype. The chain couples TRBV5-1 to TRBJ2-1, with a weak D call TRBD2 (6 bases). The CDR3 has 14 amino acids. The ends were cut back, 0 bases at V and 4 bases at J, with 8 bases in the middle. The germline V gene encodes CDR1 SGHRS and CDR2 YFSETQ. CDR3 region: CASSLAGEYNEQFF. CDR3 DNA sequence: TGCGCCAGCAGCTTGGCGGGAGAGTACAATGAGCAGTTCTTC.

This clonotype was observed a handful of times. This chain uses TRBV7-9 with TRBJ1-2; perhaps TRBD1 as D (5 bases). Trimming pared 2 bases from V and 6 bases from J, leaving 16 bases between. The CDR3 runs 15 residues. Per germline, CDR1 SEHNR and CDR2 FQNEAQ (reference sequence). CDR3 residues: CASSLPWGREDGYTF. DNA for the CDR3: TGTGCCAGCAGCTTACCTTGGGGCAGGGAAGATGGCTACACCTTC.

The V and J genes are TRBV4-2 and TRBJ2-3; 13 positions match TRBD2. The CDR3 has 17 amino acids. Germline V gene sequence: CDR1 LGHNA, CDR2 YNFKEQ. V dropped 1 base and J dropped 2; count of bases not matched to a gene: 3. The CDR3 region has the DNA TGTGCCAGCAGCCAAGGGACTAGCGGGGGACCCACAGATACGCAGTATTTT. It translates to CASSQGTSGGPTDTQYF.

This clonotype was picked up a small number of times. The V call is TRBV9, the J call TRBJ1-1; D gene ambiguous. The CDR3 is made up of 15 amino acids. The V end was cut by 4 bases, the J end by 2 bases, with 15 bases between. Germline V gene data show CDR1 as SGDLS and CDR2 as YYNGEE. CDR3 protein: CASSLSIQDNTEAFF. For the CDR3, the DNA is TGTGCCAGCAGCTTGTCGATCCAGGATAACACTGAAGCTTTCTTT. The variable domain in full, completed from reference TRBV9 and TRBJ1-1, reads DSGVTQTPKHLITATGQRVTLRCSPRSGDLSVYWYQQSLDQGLQFLIQYYNGEERAKGNILERFSAQQFPDLHSELNLSSLELGDSALYFCASSLSIQDNTEAFFGQGTRLTVV.

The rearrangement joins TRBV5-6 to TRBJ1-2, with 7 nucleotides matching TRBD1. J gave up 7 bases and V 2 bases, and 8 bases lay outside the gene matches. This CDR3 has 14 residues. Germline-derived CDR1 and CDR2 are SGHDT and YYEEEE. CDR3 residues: CASSFGQDLFGYTF. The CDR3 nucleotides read TGTGCCAGCAGCTTTGGACAGGATCTATTTGGCTACACCTTC.

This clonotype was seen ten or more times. In DNA form, the CDR3 reads TGTGCCAGCAGCTTCGGACAGCCAGAGCAGTTCTTC. Translated, it gives CASSFGQPEQFF. The chain couples TRBV7-9 to TRBJ2-1; TRBD1 is a possible D gene (6 bases). V gave up 3 bases and J gave up 10 bases, with 10 bases separating them. Germline V lookup: CDR1 SEHNR, CDR2 FQNEAQ (reference sequence). The CDR3 is made up of 12 amino acids.

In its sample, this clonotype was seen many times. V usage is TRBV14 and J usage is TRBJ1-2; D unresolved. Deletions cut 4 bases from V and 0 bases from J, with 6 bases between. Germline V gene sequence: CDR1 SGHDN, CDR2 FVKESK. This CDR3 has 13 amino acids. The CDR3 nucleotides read TGTGCCAGCAGCCCTCTGGCTAACTATGGCTACACCTTC. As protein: CASSPLANYGYTF.

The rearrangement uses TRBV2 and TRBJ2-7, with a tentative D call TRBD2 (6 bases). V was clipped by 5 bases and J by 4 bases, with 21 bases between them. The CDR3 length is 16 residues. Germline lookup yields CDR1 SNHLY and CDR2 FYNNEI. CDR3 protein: CASSTWGLWDRYEQYF. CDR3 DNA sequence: TGTGCCAGCAGTACTTGGGGACTGTGGGACCGGTACGAGCAGTACTTC.

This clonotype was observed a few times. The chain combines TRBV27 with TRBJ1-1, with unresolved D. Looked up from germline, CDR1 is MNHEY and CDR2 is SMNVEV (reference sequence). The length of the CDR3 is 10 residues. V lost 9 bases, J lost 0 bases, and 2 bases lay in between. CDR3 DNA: TGTGCCAGGGTGAACACTGAAGCTTTCTTT. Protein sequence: CARVNTEAFF.

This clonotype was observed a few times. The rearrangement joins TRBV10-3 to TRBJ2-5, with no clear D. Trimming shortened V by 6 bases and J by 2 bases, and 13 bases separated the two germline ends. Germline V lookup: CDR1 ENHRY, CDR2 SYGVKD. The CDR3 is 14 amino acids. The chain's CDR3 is CAISYSELQETQYF. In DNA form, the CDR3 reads TGTGCCATCAGCTATTCTGAGCTTCAAGAGACCCAGTACTTC.

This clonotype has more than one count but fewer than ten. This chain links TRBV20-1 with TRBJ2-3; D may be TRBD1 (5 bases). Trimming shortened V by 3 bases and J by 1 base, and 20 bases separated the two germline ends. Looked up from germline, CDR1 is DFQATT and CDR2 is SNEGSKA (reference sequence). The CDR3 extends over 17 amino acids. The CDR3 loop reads CSASDQGTRDGTDTQYF. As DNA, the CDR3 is TGCAGTGCTAGTGATCAGGGCACACGAGACGGCACAGATACGCAGTATTTT.

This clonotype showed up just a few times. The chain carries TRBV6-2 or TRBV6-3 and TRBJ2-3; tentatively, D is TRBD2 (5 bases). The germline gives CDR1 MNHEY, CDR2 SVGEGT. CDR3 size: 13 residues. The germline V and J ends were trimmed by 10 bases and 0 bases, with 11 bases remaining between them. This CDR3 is CATGGRSTDTQYF. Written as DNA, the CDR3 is TGTGCCACCGGAGGACGGAGCACAGATACGCAGTATTTT.

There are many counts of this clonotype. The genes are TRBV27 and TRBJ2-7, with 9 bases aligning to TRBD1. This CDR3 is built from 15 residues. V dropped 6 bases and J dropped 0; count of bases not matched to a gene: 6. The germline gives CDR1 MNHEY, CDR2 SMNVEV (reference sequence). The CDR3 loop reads CASSLRGQGSYEQYF. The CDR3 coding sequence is TGTGCCAGCAGCTTAAGGGGACAGGGCTCCTACGAGCAGTACTTC.

The CDR3 reads CASVLASGGPGDTQYF. CDR3 in DNA: TGTGCCAGCGTCCTGGCTAGCGGGGGGCCAGGGGATACGCAGTATTTT. The chain is built from TRBV7-6 and TRBJ2-3; 11 nucleotides agree with TRBD2. The CDR3 consists of 16 residues. The V segment lost 8 bases and the J segment 6 bases; nucleotides outside the gene matches: 13. Germline loops: CDR1 SGHVS, CDR2 FNYEAQ.

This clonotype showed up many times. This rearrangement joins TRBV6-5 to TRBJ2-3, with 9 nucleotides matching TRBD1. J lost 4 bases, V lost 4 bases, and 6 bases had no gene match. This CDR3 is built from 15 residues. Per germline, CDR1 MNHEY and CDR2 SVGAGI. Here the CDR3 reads CASSSTRQGADTQYF. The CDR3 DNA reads TGTGCCAGCAGTTCTACCCGACAGGGGGCAGATACGCAGTATTTT.

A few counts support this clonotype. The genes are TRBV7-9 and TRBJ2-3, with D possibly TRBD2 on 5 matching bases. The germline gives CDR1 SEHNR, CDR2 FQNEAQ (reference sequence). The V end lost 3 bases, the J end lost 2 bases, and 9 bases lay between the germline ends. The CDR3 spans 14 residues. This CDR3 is CASSFPGITDTQYF. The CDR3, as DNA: TGTGCCAGCAGCTTCCCGGGGATCACAGATACGCAGTATTTT.

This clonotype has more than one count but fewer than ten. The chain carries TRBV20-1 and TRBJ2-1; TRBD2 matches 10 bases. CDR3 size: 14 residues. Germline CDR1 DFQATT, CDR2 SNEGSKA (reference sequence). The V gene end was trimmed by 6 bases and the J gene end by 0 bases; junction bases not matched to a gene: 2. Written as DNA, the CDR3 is TGCAGTGCAGCGGGGGGGAGCTCCTACAATGAGCAGTTCTTC. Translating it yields CSAAGGSSYNEQFF.

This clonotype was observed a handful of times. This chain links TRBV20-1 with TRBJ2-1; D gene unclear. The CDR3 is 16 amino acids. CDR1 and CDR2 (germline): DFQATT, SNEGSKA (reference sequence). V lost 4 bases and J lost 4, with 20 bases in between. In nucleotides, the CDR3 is TGCAGTGCTACGCCGCGTCGGCAAGGGATTTACAATGAGCAGTTCTTC. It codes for CSATPRRQGIYNEQFF.

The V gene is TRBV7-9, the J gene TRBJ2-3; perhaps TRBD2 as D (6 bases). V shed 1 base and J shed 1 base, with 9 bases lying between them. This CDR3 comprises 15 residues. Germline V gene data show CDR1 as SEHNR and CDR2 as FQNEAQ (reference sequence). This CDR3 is CASSLDGGGTDTQYF. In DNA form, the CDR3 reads TGTGCCAGCAGCTTAGATGGCGGGGGCACAGATACGCAGTATTTT.

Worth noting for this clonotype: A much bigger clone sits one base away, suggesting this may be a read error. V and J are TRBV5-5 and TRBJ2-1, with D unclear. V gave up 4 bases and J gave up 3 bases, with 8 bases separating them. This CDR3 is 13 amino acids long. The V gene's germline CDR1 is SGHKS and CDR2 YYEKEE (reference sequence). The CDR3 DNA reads TGTGCCAGCAGCCATGGGGTCTACAATGAGCAGTTCTTC. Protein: CASSHGVYNEQFF.

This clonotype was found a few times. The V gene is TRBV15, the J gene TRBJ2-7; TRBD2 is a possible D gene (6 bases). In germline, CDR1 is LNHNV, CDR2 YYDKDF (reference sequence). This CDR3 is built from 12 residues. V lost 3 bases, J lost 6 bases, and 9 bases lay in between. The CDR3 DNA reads TGTGCCACCAGCAGGGGAGGTGCCGAGCAGTACTTC. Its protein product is CATSRGGAEQYF. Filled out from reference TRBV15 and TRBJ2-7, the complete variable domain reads DAMVIQNPRYQVTQFGKPVTLSCSQTLNHNVMYWYQQKSSQAPKLLFHYYDKDFNNEADTPDNFQSRRPNTSFCFLDIRSPGLGDTAMYLCATSRGGAEQYFGPGTRLTVT.

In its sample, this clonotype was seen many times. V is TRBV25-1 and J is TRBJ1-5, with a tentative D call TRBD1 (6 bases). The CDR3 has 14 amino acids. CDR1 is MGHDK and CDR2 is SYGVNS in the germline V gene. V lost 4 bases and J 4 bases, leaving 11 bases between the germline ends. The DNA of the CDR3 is TGTGCCAGCAGTGTGGGGACAATAAATCAGCCCCAGCATTTT. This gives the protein CASSVGTINQPQHF.

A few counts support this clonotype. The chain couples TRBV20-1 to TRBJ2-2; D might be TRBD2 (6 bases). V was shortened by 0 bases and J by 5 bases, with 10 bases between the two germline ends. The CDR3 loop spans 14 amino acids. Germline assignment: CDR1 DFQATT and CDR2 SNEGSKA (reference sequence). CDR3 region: CSARDPEGTGELFF. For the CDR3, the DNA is TGCAGTGCTAGAGATCCGGAGGGAACCGGGGAGCTGTTTTTT.

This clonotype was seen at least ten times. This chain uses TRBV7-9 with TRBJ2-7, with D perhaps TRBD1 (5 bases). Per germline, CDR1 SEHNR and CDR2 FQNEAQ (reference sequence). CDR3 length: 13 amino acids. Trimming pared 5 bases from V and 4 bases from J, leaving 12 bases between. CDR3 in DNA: TGTGCCAGCAGCCCCACCCAGGGTTACGAGCAGTACTTC. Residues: CASSPTQGYEQYF.

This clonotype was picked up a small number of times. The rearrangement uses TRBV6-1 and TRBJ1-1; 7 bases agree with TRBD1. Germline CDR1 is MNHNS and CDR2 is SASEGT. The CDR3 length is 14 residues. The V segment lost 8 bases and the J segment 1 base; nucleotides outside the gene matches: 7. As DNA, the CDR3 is TGTGCCAGCGGGCCCGGGACAGCGAACACTGAAGCTTTCTTT. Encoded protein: CASGPGTANTEAFF.

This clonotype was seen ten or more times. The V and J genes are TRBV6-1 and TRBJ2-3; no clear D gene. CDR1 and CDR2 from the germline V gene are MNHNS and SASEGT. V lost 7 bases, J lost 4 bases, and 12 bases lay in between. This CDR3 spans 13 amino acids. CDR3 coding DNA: TGTGCCAGCATCGGCGACGGCTCAGATACGCAGTATTTT. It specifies CASIGDGSDTQYF.